Presented here are 9 T cell receptor beta chains from one specimen sequenced in a study of spatial heterogeneity in lung cancer. Notes on the study in general: Counts of expanded intratumoral alpha and beta TCRs tracked tumor mutation counts.

These receptors are not linked to any known antigen. Each CDR3 protein is one row after TCRdb ran MiXCR on the 5' RACE reads. The profile covers 23,000 or so distinct CDR3 sequences, with under 8% appearing a single time and around 10% taken by the ten largest. The time point: sample taken at primary tumor resection. The sample was lung tumor tissue, taken at surgery. These TCRs come from a male donor with early-stage non-small cell lung cancer.

This clonotype came up many times. The CDR3 loop reads CSAKSAGGNSPLHF. Written as DNA, the CDR3 is TGCAGTGCTAAGTCGGCCGGTGGTAATTCACCCCTCCACTTT. The chain employs TRBV20-1 and TRBJ1-6; D call uncertain. V lost 4 bases, J lost 6 bases, and 13 bases lay in between. Germline V CDR1 and CDR2: DFQATT, SNEGSKA (reference sequence). This CDR3 comprises 14 residues.

This clonotype was observed many times. The chain combines TRBV28 with TRBJ1-4; TRBD1 might be the D (5 bases). The germline V gene has CDR1 MDHEN and CDR2 SYDVKM. The CDR3 totals 14 residues. The ends were cut back, 7 bases at V and 8 bases at J, with 17 bases in the middle. As DNA, the CDR3 is TGTGCCAGCATTTCTAGGGGAAGGGACGAAAAACTGTTTTTT. It translates to CASISRGRDEKLFF.

The sample holds many counts of this clonotype. The chain combines TRBV4-2 with TRBJ2-2; 7 nucleotides align to TRBD2. CDR1 is LGHNA, CDR2 YNFKEQ, per germline. The CDR3 spans 18 residues. Losses at the gene ends were 4 bases for V and 1 base for J; bases not matched to a gene: 12. CDR3 nucleotide sequence: TGTGCCAGCAGCCGCCAACGGGGGAAGCGGGAGAACACCGGGGAGCTGTTTTTT. Translating it yields CASSRQRGKRENTGELFF.

The V gene is TRBV24-1, the J gene TRBJ2-2, with D perhaps being TRBD1 or TRBD2 (5 bases each). Per germline, CDR1 KGHDR and CDR2 SFDVKD. CDR3 length: 16 residues. Trimming took off 7 bases at V and 7 bases at J, with 21 bases between the two ends. CDR3 DNA: TGTGCCACCAGGGGGACGGCAGGTGGAGGCGGCGGGGAGCTGTTTTTT. Encoded protein: CATRGTAGGGGGELFF.

This clonotype was observed at least ten times. This CDR3 is CASSIRDRGGNQPQHF. The CDR3 DNA reads as TGTGCCAGCAGCATCCGGGACAGGGGTGGTAATCAGCCCCAGCATTTT. This chain connects TRBV5-6 to TRBJ1-5; TRBD1 agrees at 10 bases. Trimming at V came to 4 bases and at J to 4 bases, leaving 8 bases not matched to a gene. The CDR3 consists of 16 residues. The germline V gene encodes CDR1 SGHDT and CDR2 YYEEEE. Full variable domain (outside the CDR3, taken from reference TRBV5-6 and TRBJ1-5): DAGVTQSPTHLIKTRGQQVTLRCSPKSGHDTVSWYQQALGQGPQFIFQYYEEEERQRGNFPDRFSGHQFPNYSSELNVNALLLGDSALYLCASSIRDRGGNQPQHFGDGTRLSIL.

The sample holds many counts of this clonotype. This rearrangement joins TRBV28 to TRBJ1-2, with D unresolved. Germline values: CDR1 MDHEN, CDR2 SYDVKM. Trimming took off 6 bases at V and 4 bases at J, with 15 bases between the two ends. This CDR3 contains 14 residues. Here the CDR3 reads CASRTRENGYGYTF. DNA of the CDR3: TGTGCCAGCAGGACCCGGGAAAACGGCTATGGCTACACCTTC.

This clonotype has a count of ten or more. This rearrangement joins TRBV11-3 to TRBJ2-7; D is perhaps TRBD2 (5 bases). Trimming took off 5 bases at V and 0 bases at J, with 8 bases between the two ends. Per the germline V gene, CDR1 is SGHNT and CDR2 is YENEEA. The CDR3 has 13 residues. CDR3 loop: CASSPRGSYEQYF. CDR3 coding DNA: TGTGCCAGCAGCCCCCGGGGCTCCTACGAGCAGTACTTC.

In its sample, this clonotype ranks as medium-sized. This rearrangement joins TRBV6-5 to TRBJ1-2, with 7 positions matching TRBD1. CDR3 length equals 15 residues. V shed 0 bases and J 4 bases; nucleotides not matched to a gene: 5. The germline gives CDR1 MNHEY, CDR2 SVGAGI. The CDR3 DNA reads as TGTGCCAGCAGTTACTCGACAGGGAGGAGCTATGGCTACACCTTC. This encodes CASSYSTGRSYGYTF.

This clonotype came up many times. The V and J genes are TRBV20-1 and TRBJ1-6; 11 nucleotides align to TRBD1. V was clipped by 3 bases and J by 9 bases; unmatched bases: 7. The germline V gene encodes CDR1 DFQATT and CDR2 SNEGSKA (reference sequence). This CDR3 is built from 15 residues. The chain's CDR3 is CSARGDRGVFSPLHF. The CDR3 DNA is TGCAGTGCTAGGGGGGACAGGGGGGTCTTTTCACCCCTCCACTTT.